These 19 T cell receptor beta chains were all obtained from the same sample, sequenced in a study of blood T cell repertoires in COVID-19. The data were produced by immunoSEQ multiplex PCR, yet TCRdb's version contains in-frame clones alone and is incomplete. Of about 340,000 clones listed, 83% are singletons. Sample: peripheral blood. These receptor sequences come from a man under 40 with active or convalescent COVID-19.

The chain employs TRBV28 and TRBJ2-7; 8 bases agree with TRBD2. CDR3 size: 14 residues. Per germline, CDR1 MDHEN and CDR2 SYDVKM. Unmatched junction bases numbered 4, after V lost 2 bases and J lost 4 bases. The CDR3 bases are TGTGCCAGCAGTTTAGGGCGGGAGGAGTACGAGCAGTACTTC. Its protein is CASSLGREEYEQYF.

CDR3 nucleotide sequence: TGTGCCAGCAGCGTGCCCAGCTCTGGAAACACCATATATTTT. Translating it yields CASSVPSSGNTIYF. V gene TRBV9 combines with J gene TRBJ1-3; D unresolved. V gave up 2 bases and J gave up 0 bases, with 6 bases separating them. The CDR3 sequence is 14 residues long. Germline V gene lookup returns CDR1 SGDLS and CDR2 YYNGEE.

J is TRBJ2-2 and V is TRBV10-3, with D possibly matching TRBD1 (6 bases). This CDR3 region has 14 residues. Trimming removed 0 bases from V and 10 bases from J, with 12 bases in between. The germline CDR1 and CDR2 sequences are ENHRY and SYGVKD. The CDR3 spells CAISESQGREELFF. Here the CDR3 DNA reads TGTGCCATCAGTGAGTCGCAGGGGCGCGAGGAGCTGTTTTTT.

This chain links TRBV4-2 with TRBJ2-5, with 8 bases aligning to TRBD2. The length of the CDR3 is 18 residues. Per germline, CDR1 LGHNA and CDR2 YNFKEQ. J was trimmed by 0 bases and V by 0 bases; bases with no gene match: 9. The CDR3 DNA reads as TGTGCCAGCAGCCAAGAGAGCGGGGGAACCATGTACCAAGAGACCCAGTACTTC. Its protein is CASSQESGGTMYQETQYF.

V is TRBV24-1 and J is TRBJ2-2, with TRBD2 identical over 13 bases. The V segment lost 10 bases and the J segment 5 bases; nucleotides outside the gene matches: 6. CDR1 KGHDR and CDR2 SFDVKD come from the germline V gene. CDR3 size: 15 residues. Written as DNA, the CDR3 is TGTGCCACTCGGACTAGCGGGAGAGAAACCGGGGAGCTGTTTTTT. Translated: CATRTSGRETGELFF.

This chain links TRBV29-1 with TRBJ2-1; 8 nucleotides align to TRBD1. CDR1 and CDR2 from the germline V gene are SQVTM and ANQGSEA. J gave up 12 bases and V 6 bases, and 19 bases lay outside the gene matches. The CDR3 covers 15 residues. The CDR3 DNA follows: TGCAGCGTCGAATCCGCGGACAGGGATCCCTGGGGGCAGTTCTTC. The encoded protein is CSVESADRDPWGQFF.

The chain carries TRBV11-1 and TRBJ2-7; TRBD2 matches 10 bases. The V segment lost 0 bases and the J segment 0 bases; nucleotides outside the gene matches: 2. CDR1 and CDR2 from the germline V gene are SGHAT and FQDESV (reference sequence). The CDR3 length is 16 residues. DNA for the CDR3: TGTGCCAGCAGCTTAGCGGCTAGCGGGAGCTCCTACGAGCAGTACTTC. Residues: CASSLAASGSSYEQYF.

This chain connects TRBV14 to TRBJ2-1, with D unclear. The CDR3 covers 15 residues. Deletions cut 3 bases from V and 1 base from J, with 10 bases between. The germline gives CDR1 SGHDN, CDR2 FVKESK. The CDR3 loop reads CASSHSPGSYNEQFF. CDR3 coding DNA: TGTGCCAGCAGCCACAGCCCGGGTTCCTACAATGAGCAGTTCTTC.

The chain joins TRBV6-6 to TRBJ2-2, with 8 bases lining up with TRBD1. J gave up 9 bases and V 4 bases, and 4 bases lay outside the gene matches. The germline V gene encodes CDR1 MNHNY and CDR2 SVGAGI (reference sequence). The CDR3 consists of 13 residues. CDR3: CASSSRGPRELFF. CDR3 sequence (DNA): TGTGCCAGCAGTTCCAGGGGGCCCCGGGAGCTGTTTTTT.

The chain employs TRBV4-2 and TRBJ1-4, with 7 bases matching TRBD1. Germline trimming cut 3 bases from V and 3 bases from J; bases unmatched to any gene: 4. This CDR3 spans 15 amino acids. Germline CDR1 LGHNA, CDR2 YNFKEQ. The CDR3 region is CASSHRQGSNEKLFF. The CDR3 DNA reads TGTGCCAGCAGCCACCGACAGGGATCTAATGAAAAACTGTTTTTT.

V is TRBV6-5 and J is TRBJ2-3, with a weak D call TRBD2 (5 bases). V lost 4 bases and J lost 2, with 16 bases in between. The CDR3 has 16 amino acids. CDR1 and CDR2 from the germline V gene are MNHEY and SVGAGI. The CDR3 here is CASSSRGSGFTDTQYF. CDR3 nucleotide sequence: TGTGCCAGCAGTTCCCGAGGGAGCGGATTCACAGATACGCAGTATTTT.

V gene TRBV18 combines with J gene TRBJ1-4; 7 bases are shared with TRBD1. This CDR3 region has 14 residues. The V segment lost 2 bases and the J segment 8 bases; nucleotides outside the gene matches: 5. Germline V gives CDR1 KGHSH, CDR2 LQKENI. The CDR3 DNA reads TGTGCCAGCTCACCATCAGGGGGGAGCGAAAAACTGTTTTTT. It yields the protein CASSPSGGSEKLFF.

V gene TRBV12-3 or TRBV12-4 combines with J gene TRBJ1-4; D unclear. The CDR3 runs to 13 residues. V gave up 5 bases and J gave up 8 bases, with 12 bases separating them. CDR3 nucleotides: TGTGCCAGCAGTCCGGCGGGTTCAGAAAAACTGTTTTTT. This gives the protein CASSPAGSEKLFF.

This clone occurred a few times. J is TRBJ2-7 and V is TRBV3-1 (or the pseudogene TRBV3-2); TRBD2 matches 9 bases. Germline lookup yields CDR1 LGHDT and CDR2 YNNKEL (reference sequence). V lost 3 bases and J lost 3; bases outside the gene matches: 3. The CDR3 is 14 residues long. The CDR3 loop reads CASSQTSGLYEQYF. For the CDR3, the DNA is TGTGCCAGCAGCCAGACTAGCGGTCTCTACGAGCAGTACTTC.

The chain combines TRBV2 with TRBJ1-3; D possibly corresponds to TRBD1 (6 bases). Trimming left V 5 bases short and J 5 bases short, with 7 bases between. Germline CDR1 SNHLY, CDR2 FYNNEI. The CDR3 covers 12 residues. The CDR3 nucleotides are TGTGCCAGCAGTACAGGGAGAAACACCATATATTTT. Translation gives CASSTGRNTIYF.

The chain combines TRBV7-2 with TRBJ1-5, with 9 bases lining up with TRBD1. Germline lookup yields CDR1 SGHTA and CDR2 FQGNSA. This CDR3 has 15 amino acids. Losses at the gene ends were 6 bases for V and 6 bases for J; bases not matched to a gene: 9. CDR3 nucleotides: TGTGCCAGCAGTCTTGACAGGGGGTGGGGTCAGCCCCAGCATTTT. Protein product: CASSLDRGWGQPQHF.

The rearrangement uses TRBV19 and TRBJ2-5, with 7 bases fitting TRBD1. The CDR3 covers 13 residues. Per the germline V gene, CDR1 is LNHDA and CDR2 is SQIVND (reference sequence). V lost 5 bases and J lost 6; bases outside the gene matches: 6. This CDR3 reads CASSRQGEKTQYF. The CDR3 nucleotides read TGTGCCAGTAGTCGACAGGGCGAAAAGACCCAGTACTTC.

This sequence joins TRBV2 and TRBJ2-7; D gene uncertain. V lost 10 bases, J lost 2 bases, and 9 bases lay in between. In germline, CDR1 is SNHLY, CDR2 FYNNEI. This CDR3 comprises 11 residues. The DNA for the CDR3 is TGTGCCACCAGCGTTGCCTACGAGCAGTACTTC. Translating it yields CATSVAYEQYF. The full variable domain, completed using reference TRBV2 and TRBJ2-7, is EPEVTQTPSHQVTQMGQEVILRCVPISNHLYFYWYRQILGQKVEFLVSFYNNEISEKSEIFDDQFSVERPDGSNFTLKIRSTKLEDSAMYFCATSVAYEQYFGPGTRLTVT.

This chain joins TRBV6-2 or TRBV6-3 and TRBJ2-3; D possibly corresponds to TRBD1 (5 bases). Trimming removed 4 bases from V and 3 bases from J, with 11 bases in between. Germline V gives CDR1 MNHEY, CDR2 SVGEGT. There are 14 residues in the CDR3. The DNA for the CDR3 is TGTGCCAGCAGTTCAGACAGCTTAACAGATACGCAGTATTTT. It translates to CASSSDSLTDTQYF.